These 6 T cell receptor beta chains were all obtained from the same sample, sequenced in a study of T cell therapy after organ transplantation (dated by TCRdb to about 2019). What this sample's time point label stands for: before start of T cell therapy. Library preparation employed the immunoSEQ multiplex PCR assay. TCRdb retrieved this table from immuneACCESS and kept in-frame rearrangements only. Not all clones are present; in checked studies, unresolved V genes account for under half, and no reason is known for the remainder. The sample contains roughly 48,000 clones, approximately 94% of them found a single time. Together, the top ten hold 3.1% of the sample. The antigens of these receptors remain unknown. Specimen: CD8+ T cells from blood, collected before autologous CMV-specific T cell therapy. These receptors all come from a human patient who had received a solid organ transplant and had CMV disease.

This clone was seen once. The V and J genes are TRBV10-3 and TRBJ2-7, with no clear D. V was cut by 3 bases and J by 0 bases, with 12 bases left in between. Germline CDR1 and CDR2: ENHRY and SYGVKD. CDR3 length equals 15 residues. The CDR3 DNA is TGTGCCATCAGTGAAGGGTCCCTGATCTCCTACGAGCAGTACTTC. This sequence encodes CAISEGSLISYEQYF.

V is TRBV9 and J is TRBJ2-2, with 14 bases that match TRBD2. The germline CDR1 and CDR2 sequences are SGDLS and YYNGEE. The CDR3 totals 16 residues. The trim removed 3 bases at V and 6 bases at J, leaving 4 bases unmatched. The DNA for the CDR3 is TGTGCCAGCAGCGGTGGGACTAGCGGGAGTCCCGGGGAGCTGTTTTTT. Amino acids: CASSGGTSGSPGELFF.

This chain joins TRBV4-1 and TRBJ2-2, with TRBD2 matching over 9 bases. CDR3 length equals 14 residues. Germline CDR1 is MGHRA and CDR2 is YSYEKL. V shed 2 bases, J shed 6 bases, and the junction held 1 base outside the gene matches. CDR3 residues: CASSQPSGAGELFF. The CDR3 nucleotides are TGCGCCAGCAGCCAACCTAGCGGGGCCGGGGAGCTGTTTTTT.

Only one count was recorded for this clone. V is TRBV27 and J is TRBJ2-7, with 8 positions matching TRBD2. J gave up 4 bases and V 2 bases, and 4 bases lay outside the gene matches. Germline lookup yields CDR1 MNHEY and CDR2 SMNVEV (reference sequence). The CDR3 has 14 amino acids. DNA of the CDR3: TGTGCCAGCAGTTTAGCGGGAGGAGAGTACGAGCAGTACTTC. It specifies CASSLAGGEYEQYF.

The chain combines TRBV5-1 with TRBJ1-2; D is perhaps TRBD1 (5 bases). V dropped 0 bases and J dropped 6 bases, with 12 bases sitting between them. This CDR3 contains 14 residues. The V gene's germline CDR1 is SGHRS and CDR2 YFSETQ. Here the CDR3 reads CASSLERGRHGYTF. CDR3 nucleotide sequence: TGCGCCAGCAGCTTGGAGCGGGGACGCCATGGCTACACCTTC.

The chain uses TRBV6-1 and TRBJ2-3, with 7 nucleotides matching TRBD1. Germline-derived CDR1 and CDR2 are MNHNS and SASEGT. V was pared by 2 bases and J by 1 base, with 12 bases of the junction left unmatched. The CDR3 has 18 residues. The CDR3 DNA reads as TGTGCCAGCAGTGAACTAATTGCTGGACAGGAGGGCACAGATACGCAGTATTTT. Translated, it gives CASSELIAGQEGTDTQYF.